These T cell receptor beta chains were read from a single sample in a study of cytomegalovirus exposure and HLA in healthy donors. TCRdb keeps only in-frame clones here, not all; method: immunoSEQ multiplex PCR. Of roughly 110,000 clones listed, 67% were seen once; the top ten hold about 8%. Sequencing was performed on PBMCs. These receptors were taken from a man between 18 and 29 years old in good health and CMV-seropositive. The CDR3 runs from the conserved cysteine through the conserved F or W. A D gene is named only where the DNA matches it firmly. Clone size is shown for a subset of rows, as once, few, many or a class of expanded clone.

CASSQPPLLTDTQYF,TGCGCCAGCAGCCAACCTCCTCTGTTGACAGATACGCAGTATTTT,TRBJ2-3,TRBV4-1,-,-
CASSRDRSSYEQYF,TGTGCCAGCAGCCGGGACAGAAGCTCCTACGAGCAGTACTTC,TRBJ2-7,TRBV5-4,once,TRBD1
CASSPRGGFEQYF,TGTGCCAGCAGCCCCCGAGGCGGCTTCGAGCAGTACTTC,TRBJ2-7,TRBV11-2,-,-
CASSAMENSPLHF,TGTGCCAGCAGTGCCATGGAGAATTCACCCCTCCACTTT,TRBJ1-6,TRBV6-4,-,-
CAWSRLAGKTNEQFF,TGTGCCTGGAGTCGTCTAGCGGGCAAAACCAATGAGCAGTTCTTC,TRBJ2-1,TRBV30,few,TRBD2
CASSQERVSDNSPLHF,TGCGCCAGCAGCCAAGAGAGGGTTTCGGATAATTCACCCCTCCACTTT,TRBJ1-6,TRBV4-1,-,-
CASSYLGTGIYNEQFF,TGTGCCAGCAGTTACCTAGGGACAGGGATCTACAATGAGCAGTTCTTC,TRBJ2-1,TRBV6-5,-,TRBD1
CASSFGLAGGENEQFF,TGTGCCAGCAGCTTTGGACTAGCGGGGGGGGAGAATGAGCAGTTCTTC,TRBJ2-1,TRBV5-4,-,TRBD2
CASSGTGGYEQYF,TGTGCCAGCAGTGGAACGGGGGGGTACGAGCAGTACTTC,TRBJ2-7,TRBV6-6,-,TRBD2
CASSFAGGRNQPQHF,TGTGCCAGCAGTTTTGCAGGGGGCCGGAATCAGCCCCAGCATTTT,TRBJ1-5,TRBV28,-,TRBD1
CASSYPHSPYGYTF,TGTGCCAGCAGTTATCCTCACAGCCCCTATGGCTACACCTTC,TRBJ1-2,TRBV6-5,-,-
CASSLLPPDSTKGELFF,TGCGCCAGCAGCTTGTTGCCCCCGGACAGTACCAAAGGGGAGCTGTTTTTT,TRBJ2-2,TRBV5-1,-,-
CATSRVQGREKLFF,TGTGCCACCAGCAGAGTACAGGGTAGGGAAAAACTGTTTTTT,TRBJ1-4,TRBV15,-,-
CSVDPGSGELFF,TGCAGCGTGGACCCGGGGTCCGGGGAGCTGTTTTTT,TRBJ2-2,TRBV29-1,once,-
CAISERHNNYGYTF,TGTGCCATCAGTGAAAGACACAATAACTATGGCTACACCTTC,TRBJ1-2,TRBV10-3,-,-
CASSSPERTSGGDSTDTQYF,TGCGCCAGCAGTTCCCCGGAACGGACTAGCGGGGGGGACAGCACAGATACGCAGTATTTT,TRBJ2-3,TRBV5-1,-,TRBD2
CASSSNRDLREQYF,TGTGCCAGCAGCTCCAACAGGGATCTTAGGGAGCAGTACTTC,TRBJ2-7,TRBV5-4,-,-
CATSGAGGGTNEKLFF,TGTGCCACCAGCGGAGCGGGTGGTGGAACTAATGAAAAACTGTTTTTT,TRBJ1-4,TRBV15,-,-
CASSHRILNTEAFF,TGTGCCAGCAGTCACAGGATCCTGAACACTGAAGCTTTCTTT,TRBJ1-1,TRBV2,-,-
CASRLMTGGYGANYGYTF,TGTGCCAGCAGGCTAATGACAGGGGGCTATGGAGCTAACTATGGCTACACCTTC,TRBJ1-2,TRBV7-2,-,TRBD1
CASSGGTATGANVLTF,TGTGCCAGTAGTGGGGGGACTGCGACTGGGGCCAACGTCCTGACTTTC,TRBJ2-6,TRBV19,-,-
CASSSTSGEETQYF,TGTGCCAGCAGCTCTACTAGCGGTGAGGAGACCCAGTACTTC,TRBJ2-5,TRBV7-6,once,TRBD2
CASSLRTEGTGELFF,TGCGCCAGCAGCTTGAGGACAGAGGGCACCGGGGAGCTGTTTTTT,TRBJ2-2,TRBV5-1,-,-
CASSIGQRSQETQYF,TGTGCCAGTAGTATAGGACAGCGATCCCAAGAGACCCAGTACTTC,TRBJ2-5,TRBV19,-,-
CASSKGVLGQVNSPLHF,TGTGCCAGCAGCAAAGGAGTGCTGGGACAGGTAAATTCACCCCTCCACTTT,TRBJ1-6,TRBV21-1,-,-
CASSYSLSSYNSPLHF,TGTGCCAGCAGTTACTCCCTGAGCTCCTATAATTCACCCCTCCACTTT,TRBJ1-6,TRBV6-6,few,-
CASQSQGPFSLTEAFF,TGTGCCAGCCAAAGTCAGGGGCCCTTTTCTCTCACTGAAGCTTTCTTT,TRBJ1-1,TRBV27,-,-
CAWSLQGGTYEQYF,TGTGCCTGGAGCCTGCAGGGGGGAACCTACGAGCAGTACTTC,TRBJ2-7,TRBV30,few,-
CASITDPAGGPDTQYF,TGTGCCAGCATAACCGATCCGGCGGGGGGGCCAGATACGCAGTATTTT,TRBJ2-3,TRBV12-1,-,-
CASSSVLHRGGTGELFF,TGCGCCAGCAGCTCGGTCCTCCACAGGGGTGGGACCGGGGAGCTGTTTTTT,TRBJ2-2,TRBV5-1,once,TRBD1
CSAEGGEPEAFF,TGCAGCGCAGAAGGGGGGGAACCTGAAGCTTTCTTT,TRBJ1-1,TRBV29-1,-,-
CASRLRGQGMGNQPQHF,TGTGCCAGTAGGCTAAGGGGACAGGGTATGGGCAATCAGCCCCAGCATTTT,TRBJ1-5,TRBV19,-,TRBD1
CASTGILMNTEAFF,TGTGCCAGCACAGGGATTCTAATGAACACTGAAGCTTTCTTT,TRBJ1-1,TRBV6-1,few,-
CASSLMSVQGTYEQYF,TGTGCCAGCAGCTTAATGTCGGTACAGGGAACCTACGAGCAGTACTTC,TRBJ2-7,TRBV11-3,-,-
CAISEGTGGTFDTQYF,TGTGCCATCAGCGAGGGTACTGGGGGGACCTTCGATACGCAGTATTTT,TRBJ2-3,TRBV10-3,-,-
CASSSQGAGQPQHF,TGTGCCAGCAGCTCACAGGGGGCCGGCCAGCCCCAGCATTTT,TRBJ1-5,TRBV7-2,-,TRBD1
CAWGARTDSNTGELFF,TGTGCCTGGGGTGCCCGGACAGATTCGAACACCGGGGAGCTGTTTTTT,TRBJ2-2,TRBV30,-,-
CSALWAYGYTF,TGCAGCGCCCTCTGGGCCTATGGCTACACCTTC,TRBJ1-2,TRBV29-1,-,-
CASSGGTGMGYTF,TGTGCCAGCAGTGGGGGGACAGGAATGGGCTACACCTTC,TRBJ1-2,TRBV2,-,TRBD1
CASSYSSRDTQYF,TGTGCCAGCAGTTATAGCAGTCGGGATACGCAGTATTTT,TRBJ2-3,TRBV27,once,-
CASSPGTGPETQYF,TGCGCCAGCAGTCCAGGGACAGGGCCCGAGACCCAGTACTTC,TRBJ2-5,TRBV5-1,-,TRBD1
CASGRLAGVQETQYF,TGTGCCAGCGGACGACTAGCGGGGGTACAAGAGACCCAGTACTTC,TRBJ2-5,TRBV6-5,-,TRBD2
CASSEIGAGGQGGTQYF,TGTGCCAGCAGTGAAATCGGAGCGGGGGGGCAGGGGGGGACCCAGTACTTC,TRBJ2-5,TRBV6-1,-,TRBD2